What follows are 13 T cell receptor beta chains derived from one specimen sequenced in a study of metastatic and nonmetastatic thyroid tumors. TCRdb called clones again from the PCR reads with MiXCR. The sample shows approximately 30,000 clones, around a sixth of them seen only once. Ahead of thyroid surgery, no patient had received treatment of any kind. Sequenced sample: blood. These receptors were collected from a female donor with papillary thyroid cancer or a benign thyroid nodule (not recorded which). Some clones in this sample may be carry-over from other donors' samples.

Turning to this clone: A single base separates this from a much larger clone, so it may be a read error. This CDR3 reads CASSFEREWYTRYF. The CDR3 DNA is TGTGCCAGCAGCTTTGAGCGGGAGTGGTATACGCGGTATTTT. The gene calls are TRBV11-1 and TRBJ2-3; 8 nucleotides agree with TRBD2. This CDR3 region has 14 residues. The V gene's germline CDR1 is SGHAT and CDR2 FQDESV (reference sequence).

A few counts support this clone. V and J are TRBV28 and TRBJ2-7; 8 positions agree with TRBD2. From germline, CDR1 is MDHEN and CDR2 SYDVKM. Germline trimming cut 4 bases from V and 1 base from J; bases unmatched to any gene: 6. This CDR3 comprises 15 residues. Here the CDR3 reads CASSSTSVRSYEQYF. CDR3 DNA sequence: TGTGCCAGCAGTTCGACTAGCGTGAGGTCCTACGAGCAGTACTTC.

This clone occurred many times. CDR3: CASSLGVSSYNSPLHF. The CDR3 bases are TGTGCCAGCAGCCTCGGGGTCAGCTCCTATAATTCACCCCTCCACTTT. The V and J genes are TRBV7-8 and TRBJ1-6; D is unresolved. The CDR3 sequence is 16 residues long. In germline, CDR1 is SGHVS, CDR2 FQNEAQ. V was shortened by 5 bases and J by 0 bases, with 11 bases between the two germline ends.

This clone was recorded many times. The DNA for the CDR3 is TGTGCCAGCAGTTTCGGAGGACAGGGGAACACTGAAGCTTTCTTT. Protein sequence: CASSFGGQGNTEAFF. The chain uses TRBV6-1 and TRBJ1-1; 8 positions match TRBD1. There are 15 residues in the CDR3. Germline CDR1 reads MNHNS; CDR2 reads SASEGT. Germline trimming cut 5 bases from V and 1 base from J; bases unmatched to any gene: 6.

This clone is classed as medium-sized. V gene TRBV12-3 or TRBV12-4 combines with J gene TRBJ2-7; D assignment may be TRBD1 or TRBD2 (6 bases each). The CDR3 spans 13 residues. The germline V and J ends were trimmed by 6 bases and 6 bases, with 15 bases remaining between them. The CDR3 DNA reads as TGTGCCAGCAGGGGTCGGGGGCGCCCCGAGCAGTACTTC. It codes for CASRGRGRPEQYF.

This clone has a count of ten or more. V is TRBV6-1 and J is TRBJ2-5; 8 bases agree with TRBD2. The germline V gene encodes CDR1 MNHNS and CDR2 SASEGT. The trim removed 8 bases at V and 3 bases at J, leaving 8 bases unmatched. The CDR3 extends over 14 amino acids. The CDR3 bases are TGTGCCAGCTACCCCCTAGCGGGTAAAGAGACCCAGTACTTC. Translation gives CASYPLAGKETQYF.

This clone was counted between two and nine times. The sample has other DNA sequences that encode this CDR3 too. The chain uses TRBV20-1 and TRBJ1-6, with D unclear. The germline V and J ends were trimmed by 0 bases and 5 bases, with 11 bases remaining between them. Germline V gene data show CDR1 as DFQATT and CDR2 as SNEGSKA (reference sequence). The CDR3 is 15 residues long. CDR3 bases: TGCAGTGCTAGAGAACGTACTGGAAATAATTCACCCCTCCACTTT. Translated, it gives CSARERTGNNSPLHF.

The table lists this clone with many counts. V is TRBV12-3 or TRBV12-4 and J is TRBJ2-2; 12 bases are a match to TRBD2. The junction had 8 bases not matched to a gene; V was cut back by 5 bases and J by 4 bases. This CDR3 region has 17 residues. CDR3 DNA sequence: TGTGCCAGCAGTCCTCCTAGCGGGAGGGCATCCACCGGGGAGCTGTTTTTT. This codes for CASSPPSGRASTGELFF.

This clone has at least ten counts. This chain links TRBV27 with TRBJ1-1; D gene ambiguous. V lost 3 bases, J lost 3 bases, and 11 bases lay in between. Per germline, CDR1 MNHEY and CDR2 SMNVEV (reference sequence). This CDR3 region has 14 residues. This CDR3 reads CASSLRLRDTEAFF. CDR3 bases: TGTGCCAGCAGTTTGCGGTTGAGGGACACTGAAGCTTTCTTT.

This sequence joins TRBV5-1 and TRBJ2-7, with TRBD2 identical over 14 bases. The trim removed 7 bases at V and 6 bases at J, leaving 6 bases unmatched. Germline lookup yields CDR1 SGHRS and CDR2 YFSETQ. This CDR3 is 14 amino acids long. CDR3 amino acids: CASLGLAGVGEQYF. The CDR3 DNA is TGCGCCAGCCTGGGACTAGCGGGAGTAGGCGAGCAGTACTTC.

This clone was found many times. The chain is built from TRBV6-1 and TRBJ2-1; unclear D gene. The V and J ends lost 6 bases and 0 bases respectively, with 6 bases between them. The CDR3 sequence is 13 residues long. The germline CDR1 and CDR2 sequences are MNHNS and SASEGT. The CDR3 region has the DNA TGTGCCAGCAGCACGGACTCCTACAATGAGCAGTTCTTC. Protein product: CASSTDSYNEQFF.

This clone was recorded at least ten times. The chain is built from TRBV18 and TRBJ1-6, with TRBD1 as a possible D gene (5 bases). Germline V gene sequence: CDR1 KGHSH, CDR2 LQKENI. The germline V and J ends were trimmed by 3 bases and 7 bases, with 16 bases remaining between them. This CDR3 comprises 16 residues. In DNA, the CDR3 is TGTGCCAGCTCACCTCGGGACCTAAGCACCAATTCACCCCTCCACTTT. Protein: CASSPRDLSTNSPLHF.

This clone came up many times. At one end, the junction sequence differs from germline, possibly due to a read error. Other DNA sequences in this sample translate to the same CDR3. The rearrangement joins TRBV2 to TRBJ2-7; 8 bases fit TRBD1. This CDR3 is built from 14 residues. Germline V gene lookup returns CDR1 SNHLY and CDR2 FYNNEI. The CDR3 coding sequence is TGTGCCAGCAGTGGTGGGACAGGAGCCTACGAGCAGTACTTT. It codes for CASSGGTGAYEQYF.